Each of the 17 T cell receptor beta chains below was sequenced from the same sample in a study of beta chain features in type 1 diabetes. The investigators reverse transcribed all of the isolated RNA, so they sequenced expressed TCRB transcripts. The assay was immunoSEQ multiplex PCR, and TCRdb's table has in-frame clones only and misses some. The repertoire consists of 300,000 to 350,000 clones, with roughly 8% occurring once and the leading ten covering less than 0.45%. The sample was central memory CD4+ T cells from blood. The receptors originated from a woman younger than 30 in good health.

A few counts support this clone. CDR3 in amino acids: CASSFSAGTIQETQYF. As DNA, the CDR3 is TGTGCCAGCAGCTTCTCTGCGGGGACTATTCAAGAGACCCAGTACTTC. The chain joins TRBV7-2 to TRBJ2-5, with 7 positions matching TRBD2. The CDR3 has 16 amino acids. From germline, CDR1 is SGHTA and CDR2 FQGNSA. Trimming removed 3 bases from V and 2 bases from J; junction bases left unmatched: 9. Together with reference TRBV7-2 and TRBJ2-5, the CDR3 gives the full variable domain: GAGVSQSPSNKVTEKGKDVELRCDPISGHTALYWYRQSLGQGLEFLIYFQGNSAPDKSGLPSDRFSAERTGGSVSTLTIQRTQQEDSAVYLCASSFSAGTIQETQYFGPGTRLLVL.

This clone occurred many times. V gene TRBV7-9 combines with J gene TRBJ2-7; D is possibly TRBD1 or TRBD2 (5 bases each). The germline CDR1 and CDR2 sequences are SEHNR and FQNEAQ (reference sequence). The V end lost 5 bases, the J end lost 7 bases, and 12 bases lay between the germline ends. The CDR3 runs to 12 residues. The CDR3 protein is CASSLRGNEQYF. In DNA, the CDR3 is TGTGCCAGCAGCCTGAGGGGTAATGAGCAGTACTTC.

This clone came up a few times. Other nucleotide sequences from this sample produce the same CDR3. This sequence joins TRBV7-2 and TRBJ2-7; no reliable D call. This CDR3 comprises 14 residues. CDR1 is SGHTA, CDR2 FQGNSA, per germline. V was clipped by 0 bases and J by 3 bases, with 9 bases between them. CDR3 loop: CASSLAGGVYEQYF. CDR3 coding DNA: TGTGCCAGCAGCTTAGCGGGTGGGGTCTACGAGCAGTACTTC. Full variable domain (missing parts from reference TRBV7-2 and TRBJ2-7): GAGVSQSPSNKVTEKGKDVELRCDPISGHTALYWYRQSLGQGLEFLIYFQGNSAPDKSGLPSDRFSAERTGGSVSTLTIQRTQQEDSAVYLCASSLAGGVYEQYFGPGTRLTVT.

CDR3 DNA: TGTGCCAGCAGTTCTACGGAGGCCGGGGAGCTGTTTTTT. Protein: CASSSTEAGELFF. The V call is TRBV6-5, the J call TRBJ2-2; TRBD2 might be the D (5 bases). The V end was cut by 4 bases, the J end by 6 bases, with 9 bases between. CDR3 size: 13 residues. CDR1 is MNHEY, CDR2 SVGAGI, per germline.

This sequence joins TRBV6-6 and TRBJ1-2, with D unclear. Deletions cut 4 bases from V and 5 bases from J, with 8 bases between. The germline gives CDR1 MNHNY, CDR2 SVGAGI (reference sequence). The CDR3 is 12 residues long. The chain's CDR3 is CASSWTSYGYTF. In DNA form, the CDR3 reads TGTGCCAGCAGTTGGACCTCTTATGGCTACACCTTC.

This clone was detected ten times or more. The J gene is TRBJ2-3, the V gene TRBV7-9, with TRBD2 matching 7 bases. The CDR3 loop spans 15 amino acids. Trimming took 6 bases from V and 3 from J; bases not matched to a gene: 9. Germline V gene data show CDR1 as SEHNR and CDR2 as FQNEAQ (reference sequence). As DNA, the CDR3 is TGTGCCAGCAGTCGCGCGGGAGCGGGAACAGATACGCAGTATTTT. Translated: CASSRAGAGTDTQYF.

This clone was seen ten or more times. The V and J genes are TRBV4-2 and TRBJ1-1; D is possibly TRBD1 (6 bases). The CDR3 totals 14 residues. Germline CDR1 is LGHNA and CDR2 is YNFKEQ. Trimming left V 4 bases short and J 3 bases short, with 12 bases between. The CDR3 DNA is TGTGCCAGCAGCCCACTCGGGGGCCACACTGAAGCTTTCTTT. The encoded protein is CASSPLGGHTEAFF.

The genes are TRBV11-2 and TRBJ1-2; D ambiguous. This CDR3 is 16 amino acids long. The V end was cut by 1 base, the J end by 3 bases, with 15 bases between. Germline loops: CDR1 SGHAT, CDR2 FQNNGV. The CDR3: CASSLGLLLGDYGYTF. The CDR3 region has the DNA TGTGCCAGCAGCTTAGGATTATTGCTTGGTGACTATGGCTACACCTTC. The full variable domain, completed using reference TRBV11-2 and TRBJ1-2, is EAGVAQSPRYKIIEKRQSVAFWCNPISGHATLYWYQQILGQGPKLLIQFQNNGVVDDSQLPKDRFSAERLKGVDSTLKIQPAKLEDSAVYLCASSLGLLLGDYGYTFGSGTRLTVV.

The CDR3 here is CASSPPVTGGVGGQYF. For the CDR3, the DNA is TGTGCCAGCTCACCGCCGGTGACGGGAGGAGTGGGAGGCCAGTACTTC. This chain uses TRBV18 with TRBJ2-5; 7 bases line up with TRBD2. CDR3 length: 16 amino acids. V shed 3 bases and J 10 bases; nucleotides not matched to a gene: 17. In germline, CDR1 is KGHSH, CDR2 LQKENI.

The rearrangement uses TRBV7-9 and TRBJ1-5, with D possibly being TRBD1 (6 bases). Per the germline V gene, CDR1 is SEHNR and CDR2 is FQNEAQ (reference sequence). The V gene lost 5 bases and the J gene lost 3 bases, with 14 bases spanning the gap. CDR3 length equals 15 residues. The CDR3 nucleotides read TGTGCCAGCAGCCCCTTGGGGGCCGTCAATCAGCCCCAGCATTTT. Protein sequence: CASSPLGAVNQPQHF. Combining the CDR3 with reference TRBV7-9 and TRBJ1-5 gives the whole variable domain DTGVSQNPRHKITKRGQNVTFRCDPISEHNRLYWYRQTLGQGPEFLTYFQNEAQLEKSRLLSDRFSAERPKGSFSTLEIQRTEQGDSAMYLCASSPLGAVNQPQHFGDGTRLSIL.

This chain's CDR3 is CASSLATVVETQYF. The CDR3 nucleotides read TGTGCCAGCAGCTTAGCCACGGTCGTAGAGACCCAGTACTTC. The rearrangement uses TRBV7-9 and TRBJ2-5; D gene unclear. The CDR3 spans 14 residues. The germline CDR1 and CDR2 sequences are SEHNR and FQNEAQ (reference sequence). The germline V and J ends were trimmed by 0 bases and 4 bases, with 9 bases remaining between them.

CDR3 protein: CASSLVGRAANTGELFF. The CDR3 DNA sequence: TGTGCCAGCAGCTTAGTCGGCAGGGCAGCGAACACCGGGGAGCTGTTTTTT. The gene calls are TRBV7-8 and TRBJ2-2, with D possibly TRBD1 on 5 matching bases. Germline V gene sequence: CDR1 SGHVS, CDR2 FQNEAQ. CDR3 length: 17 amino acids. The V end lost 1 base, the J end lost 0 bases, and 12 bases lay between the germline ends.

The rearrangement links TRBV19 to TRBJ1-5; the D gene is possibly TRBD1 (6 bases). The ends were cut back, 10 bases at V and 1 base at J, with 14 bases in the middle. The CDR3 consists of 14 residues. Per the germline V gene, CDR1 is LNHDA and CDR2 is SQIVND (reference sequence). The CDR3 coding sequence is TGTGCCACGAACGGACAGTCGAGCAATCAGCCCCAGCATTTT. It codes for CATNGQSSNQPQHF.

This clone was counted only a few times. The genes are TRBV18 and TRBJ2-1, with 11 bases that match TRBD2. There are 15 residues in the CDR3. The junction had 6 bases not matched to a gene; V was cut back by 3 bases and J by 8 bases. Germline lookup yields CDR1 KGHSH and CDR2 LQKENI. The CDR3: CASSPLAGGWDEQFF. In DNA, the CDR3 is TGTGCCAGCTCACCCCTAGCGGGAGGTTGGGATGAGCAGTTCTTC.

J is TRBJ1-1 and V is TRBV10-3; a weak D match, TRBD1 (5 bases). The CDR3 has 13 amino acids. Germline V gives CDR1 ENHRY, CDR2 SYGVKD. V was trimmed by 6 bases and J by 1 base, leaving 9 bases between them. CDR3 nucleotide sequence: TGTGCCATCAGGCAAGGGACGAACACTGAAGCTTTCTTT. Translated, it gives CAIRQGTNTEAFF.

For the CDR3, the DNA is TGTGCCAGCAGTCCGGGACAGGGGGTGGAGACCCAGTACTTC. It translates to CASSPGQGVETQYF. This chain uses TRBV2 with TRBJ2-5; 11 bases match TRBD1. The CDR3 loop spans 14 amino acids. J lost 5 bases, V lost 5 bases, and 4 bases had no gene match. Germline CDR1 and CDR2: SNHLY and FYNNEI. Looking up the rest from reference TRBV2 and TRBJ2-5 gives the full variable domain: EPEVTQTPSHQVTQMGQEVILRCVPISNHLYFYWYRQILGQKVEFLVSFYNNEISEKSEIFDDQFSVERPDGSNFTLKIRSTKLEDSAMYFCASSPGQGVETQYFGPGTRLLVL.

The chain is built from TRBV5-1 and TRBJ2-5, with TRBD2 matching 10 bases. CDR3 length: 16 amino acids. V shed 0 bases, J shed 4 bases, and the junction held 6 bases outside the gene matches. Looked up from germline, CDR1 is SGHRS and CDR2 is YFSETQ. CDR3 sequence reads: CASSLAPGTSAETQYF. The CDR3, as DNA: TGCGCCAGCAGCTTGGCGCCCGGGACTAGCGCAGAGACCCAGTACTTC. The full variable domain, rest sourced from reference TRBV5-1 and TRBJ2-5, is KAGVTQTPRYLIKTRGQQVTLSCSPISGHRSVSWYQQTPGQGLQFLFEYFSETQRNKGNFPGRFSGRQFSNSRSEMNVSTLELGDSALYLCASSLAPGTSAETQYFGPGTRLLVL.